This TCR beta chain was sequenced during a study of CD8 T cells in Susac syndrome. Reverse transcription used about 0.45 to 1 ug RNA and random hexamers. TCRdb reanalysed the immunoSEQ multiplex PCR reads using MiXCR and keeps one entry per CDR3 protein. This sample has approximately 160,000 distinct CDR3 sequences, with 92% found just once. Germline assignment: CDR1 MNHEY and CDR2 SVGAGI. The CDR3 consists of 19 residues. V shed 0 bases and J 3 bases; nucleotides not matched to a gene: 10. Blood CD8+ and CD4+ T cells underwent high-throughput TCR beta sequencing. V gene TRBV6-5 combines with J gene TRBJ2-6; 8 positions match TRBD2. This sequence was found in a human donor in good health. Sample: CD4+ T cells from PBMCs. The CDR3 DNA is TGTGCCAGCAGTTACTCGATGAGCGGGAGAGTGGGTGGGGCCAACGTCCTGACTTTC. Translated, it gives CASSYSMSGRVGGANVLTF.